The 11 T cell receptor beta chains presented below share a single source sample, sequenced in a study of T cell repertoires in cytomegalovirus infection. Via MiXCR, TCRdb re-called the reads, giving one row per CDR3 protein. The sample gives roughly 46,000 distinct CDR3 sequences, 20% to 25% of which show up once; about 18% is in the top ten. These receptors' targets are unknown. Sequenced: PBMCs, sequenced either directly or after in vitro stimulation (not recorded which). These receptors all come from a human donor in good health (CMV status not recorded). Some clones in this sample may be carry-over from other donors' samples.

The chain combines TRBV5-1 with TRBJ2-1; D uncertain. Looked up from germline, CDR1 is SGHRS and CDR2 is YFSETQ. V dropped 4 bases and J dropped 2 bases, with 13 bases sitting between them. The CDR3 spans 15 residues. CDR3: CASSPASLTYNEQFF. The CDR3 coding sequence is TGCGCCAGCAGCCCCGCCAGCTTAACCTACAATGAGCAGTTCTTC.

In this sample, this clonotype turned up many times. The rearrangement joins TRBV11-2 to TRBJ2-5; D possibly corresponds to TRBD1 (6 bases). Germline values: CDR1 SGHAT, CDR2 FQNNGV. This CDR3 has 14 residues. V was clipped by 3 bases and J by 6 bases, with 14 bases between them. The CDR3: CASSFLVGAQTQYF. In DNA form, the CDR3 reads TGTGCCAGCAGCTTTTTGGTGGGGGCCCAGACCCAGTACTTC.

This clonotype was recorded a few times. The chain joins TRBV12-3 or TRBV12-4 to TRBJ2-1; D remains ambiguous. Trimming pared 6 bases from V and 8 bases from J, leaving 11 bases between. The CDR3 contains 12 residues. The CDR3 DNA sequence: TGTGCCAGCAGCCCTGGGTCATATGAGCAGTTCTTC. Its translation is CASSPGSYEQFF.

This chain joins TRBV2 and TRBJ2-1, with TRBD2 identical over 11 bases. Trimming cost V 11 bases and J 6 bases; bases outside gene matches: 3. Germline V gene data show CDR1 as SNHLY and CDR2 as FYNNEI. The CDR3 has 12 residues. The CDR3 sequence is CACGLAGNEQFF. Here the CDR3 DNA reads TGTGCCTGTGGACTAGCGGGCAATGAGCAGTTCTTC. Using reference TRBV2 and TRBJ2-1 for the parts outside the CDR3, the full variable domain is EPEVTQTPSHQVTQMGQEVILRCVPISNHLYFYWYRQILGQKVEFLVSFYNNEISEKSEIFDDQFSVERPDGSNFTLKIRSTKLEDSAMYFCACGLAGNEQFFGPGTRLTVL.

The chain joins TRBV4-1 to TRBJ2-1; D is possibly TRBD2 (6 bases). V was shortened by 4 bases and J by 4 bases, with 11 bases between the two germline ends. The CDR3 totals 14 residues. The germline V gene encodes CDR1 MGHRA and CDR2 YSYEKL. CDR3 protein: CASSRGVPYNEQFF. Here the CDR3 DNA reads TGCGCCAGCAGCCGGGGGGTTCCATACAATGAGCAGTTCTTC.

V is TRBV19 and J is TRBJ2-1, with 7 bases lining up with TRBD2. This CDR3 has 14 amino acids. With V trimmed by 5 bases and J by 6 bases, 7 bases remained unmatched. Looked up from germline, CDR1 is LNHDA and CDR2 is SQIVND (reference sequence). The CDR3 protein is CASSWGRGLNEQFF. The CDR3 DNA sequence: TGTGCCAGTAGTTGGGGGAGGGGTCTCAATGAGCAGTTCTTC.

This clonotype was found many times. The chain recombines TRBV27 with TRBJ2-1; 10 bases align to TRBD2. CDR1 and CDR2 from the germline V gene are MNHEY and SMNVEV (reference sequence). Unmatched junction bases numbered 10, after V lost 5 bases and J lost 6 bases. CDR3 size: 16 residues. CDR3 sequence: CASSVGRLAGANEQFF. CDR3 coding DNA: TGTGCCAGCAGTGTAGGACGTCTAGCGGGGGCCAATGAGCAGTTCTTC.

V and J are TRBV20-1 and TRBJ2-3; perhaps TRBD1 as D (6 bases). CDR3 length: 13 residues. The V gene lost 2 bases and the J gene lost 4 bases, with 10 bases spanning the gap. CDR1 and CDR2 from the germline V gene are DFQATT and SNEGSKA (reference sequence). CDR3 coding DNA: TGCAGTGCTAGATTCAGGGGCGCAGATACGCAGTATTTT. Protein: CSARFRGADTQYF.

The CDR3 region has the DNA TGTGCCAGCGGGACAGGGAGAACCTACGAGCAGTACTTC. Translating gives CASGTGRTYEQYF. The chain uses TRBV7-9 and TRBJ2-7, with 9 bases lining up with TRBD1. Germline CDR1 reads SEHNR; CDR2 reads FQNEAQ (reference sequence). The CDR3 covers 13 residues. The trim removed 8 bases at V and 2 bases at J, leaving 4 bases unmatched.

V gene TRBV6-1 combines with J gene TRBJ2-3; D gene uncertain. Trimming stripped 3 bases from V and 11 bases from J, with 15 bases between. Germline V gene data show CDR1 as MNHNS and CDR2 as SASEGT. This CDR3 has 13 residues. The CDR3 here is CASSEEWKGLQYF. The DNA for the CDR3 is TGTGCCAGCAGTGAGGAGTGGAAGGGCCTGCAGTATTTT.

Ten or more counts support this clonotype. The genes are TRBV7-2 and TRBJ2-5, with 8 bases aligning to TRBD1. The CDR3 contains 13 residues. The V gene end was trimmed by 5 bases and the J gene end by 5 bases; junction bases not matched to a gene: 4. The germline CDR1 and CDR2 sequences are SGHTA and FQGNSA. The CDR3 reads CASSPHRGETQYF. The CDR3 DNA reads as TGTGCCAGCAGCCCCCACAGGGGGGAGACCCAGTACTTC.